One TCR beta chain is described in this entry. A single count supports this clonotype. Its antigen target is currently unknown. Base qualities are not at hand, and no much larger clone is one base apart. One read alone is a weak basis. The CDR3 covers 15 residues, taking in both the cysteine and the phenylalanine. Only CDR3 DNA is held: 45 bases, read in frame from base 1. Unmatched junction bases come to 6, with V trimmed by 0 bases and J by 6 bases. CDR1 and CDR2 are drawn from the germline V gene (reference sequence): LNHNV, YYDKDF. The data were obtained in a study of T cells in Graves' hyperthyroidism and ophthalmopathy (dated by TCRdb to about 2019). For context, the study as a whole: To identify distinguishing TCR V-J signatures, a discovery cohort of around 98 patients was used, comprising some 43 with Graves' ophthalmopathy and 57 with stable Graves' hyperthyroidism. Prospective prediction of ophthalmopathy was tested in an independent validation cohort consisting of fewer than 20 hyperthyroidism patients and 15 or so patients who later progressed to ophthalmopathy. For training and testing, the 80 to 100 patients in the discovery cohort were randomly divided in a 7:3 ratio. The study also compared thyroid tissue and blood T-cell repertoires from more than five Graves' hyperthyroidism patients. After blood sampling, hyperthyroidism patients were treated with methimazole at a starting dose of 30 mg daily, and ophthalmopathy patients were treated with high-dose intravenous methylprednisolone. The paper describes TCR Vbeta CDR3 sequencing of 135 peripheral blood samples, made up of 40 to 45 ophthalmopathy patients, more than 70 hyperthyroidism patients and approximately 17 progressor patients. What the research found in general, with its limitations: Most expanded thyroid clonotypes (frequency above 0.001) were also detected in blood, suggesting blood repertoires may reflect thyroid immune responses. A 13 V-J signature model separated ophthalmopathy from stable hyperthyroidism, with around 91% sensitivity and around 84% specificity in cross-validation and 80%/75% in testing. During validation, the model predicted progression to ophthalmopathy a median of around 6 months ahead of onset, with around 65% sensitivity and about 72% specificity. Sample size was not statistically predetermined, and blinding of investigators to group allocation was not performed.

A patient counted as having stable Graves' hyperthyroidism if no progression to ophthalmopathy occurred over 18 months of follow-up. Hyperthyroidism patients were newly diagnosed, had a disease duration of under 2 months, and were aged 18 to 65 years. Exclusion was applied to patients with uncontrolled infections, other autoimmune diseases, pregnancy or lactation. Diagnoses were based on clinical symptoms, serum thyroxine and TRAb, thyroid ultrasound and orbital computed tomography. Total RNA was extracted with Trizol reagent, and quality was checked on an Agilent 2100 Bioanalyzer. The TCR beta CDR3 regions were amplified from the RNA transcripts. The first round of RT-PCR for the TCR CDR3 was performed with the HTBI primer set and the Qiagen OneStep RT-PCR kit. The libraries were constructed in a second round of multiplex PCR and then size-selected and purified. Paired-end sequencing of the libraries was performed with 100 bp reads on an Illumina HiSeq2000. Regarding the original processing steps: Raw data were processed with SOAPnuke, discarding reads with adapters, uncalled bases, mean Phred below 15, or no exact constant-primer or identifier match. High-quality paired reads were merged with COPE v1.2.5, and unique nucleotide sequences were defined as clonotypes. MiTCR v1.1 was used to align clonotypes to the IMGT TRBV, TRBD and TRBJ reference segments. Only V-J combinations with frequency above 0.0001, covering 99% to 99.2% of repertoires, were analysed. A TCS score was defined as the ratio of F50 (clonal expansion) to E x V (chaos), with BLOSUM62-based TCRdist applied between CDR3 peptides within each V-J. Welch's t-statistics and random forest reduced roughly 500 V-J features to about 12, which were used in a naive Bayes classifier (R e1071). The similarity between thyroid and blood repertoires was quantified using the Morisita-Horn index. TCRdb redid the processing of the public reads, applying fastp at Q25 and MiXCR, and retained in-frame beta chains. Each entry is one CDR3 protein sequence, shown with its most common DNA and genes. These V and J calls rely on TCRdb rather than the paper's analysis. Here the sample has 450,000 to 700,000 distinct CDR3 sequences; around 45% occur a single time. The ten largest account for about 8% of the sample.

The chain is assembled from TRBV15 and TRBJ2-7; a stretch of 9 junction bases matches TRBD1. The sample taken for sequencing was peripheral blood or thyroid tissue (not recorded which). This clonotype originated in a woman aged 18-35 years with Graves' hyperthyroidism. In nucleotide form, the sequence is TGTGCCACCAGCAGAGATCCGGGACAGGGATTCGAGCAGTACTTC. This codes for CATSRDPGQGFEQYF.